Below, 23 T cell receptor beta chains from the same sample are listed, as sequenced in a study of blood T cell repertoires in COVID-19. The protocol was immunoSEQ multiplex PCR, while the TCRdb copy is restricted to in-frame clones and leaves out a portion. The data show 250,000 to 350,000 clones, around 89% seen once. Material: PBMCs or T cells enriched from blood (not recorded which). The receptors were gathered from a woman aged 50 to 65 who had recovered from COVID-19.

The CDR3 DNA reads as TGCGCCAGCAGCCCTGAGGGCCAGGTTAATGAGCAGTTCTTC. Translating it yields CASSPEGQVNEQFF. The chain carries TRBV5-1 and TRBJ2-1, with D maybe TRBD2 (5 bases). Germline CDR1 SGHRS, CDR2 YFSETQ. CDR3 length equals 14 residues. The V gene lost 4 bases and the J gene lost 7 bases, with 15 bases spanning the gap.

The J gene is TRBJ2-2, the V gene TRBV18, with 10 nucleotides matching TRBD1. V was pared by 6 bases and J by 5 bases, with 15 bases of the junction left unmatched. The CDR3 contains 18 residues. The V gene's germline CDR1 is KGHSH and CDR2 LQKENI. In DNA, the CDR3 is TGTGCCAGCTCCCGGGAACTACCGGGACAGGGGACTACCGGGGAGCTGTTTTTT. It translates to CASSRELPGQGTTGELFF.

The chain uses TRBV15 and TRBJ1-1; D possibly corresponds to TRBD1 (6 bases). Trimming shortened V by 8 bases and J by 3 bases, and 16 bases separated the two germline ends. The germline V gene has CDR1 LNHNV and CDR2 YYDKDF (reference sequence). CDR3 length equals 14 residues. The CDR3 is CATPGTRKHTEAFF. CDR3 in DNA: TGTGCCACCCCCGGGACAAGAAAACACACTGAAGCTTTCTTT.

The rearrangement joins TRBV28 to TRBJ2-7; the match to TRBD1 covers 7 bases. The V segment lost 2 bases and the J segment 2 bases; nucleotides outside the gene matches: 3. CDR1 and CDR2 from the germline V gene are MDHEN and SYDVKM. The CDR3 extends over 14 amino acids. CDR3: CASSLGQVPYEQYF. The CDR3 nucleotides read TGTGCCAGCAGTTTAGGACAGGTTCCCTACGAGCAGTACTTC. The full variable domain, rest sourced from reference TRBV28 and TRBJ2-7, is DVKVTQSSRYLVKRTGEKVFLECVQDMDHENMFWYRQDPGLGLRLIYFSYDVKMKEKGDIPEGYSVSREKKERFSLILESASTNQTSMYLCASSLGQVPYEQYFGPGTRLTVT.

The chain links TRBV6-5 to TRBJ1-5; D may be TRBD1 (6 bases). Germline assignment: CDR1 MNHEY and CDR2 SVGAGI. The CDR3 totals 15 residues. V was pared by 6 bases and J by 2 bases, with 14 bases between. CDR3 protein: CASSRWGRGNQPQHF. The CDR3 bases are TGTGCCAGCAGCCGATGGGGGCGAGGCAATCAGCCCCAGCATTTT.

As to this clone: The same CDR3 arises from other DNA sequences in this sample as well. This sequence joins TRBV18 and TRBJ2-5; 7 bases line up with TRBD1. The trim removed 6 bases at V and 3 bases at J, leaving 4 bases unmatched. The CDR3 is made up of 13 amino acids. Germline CDR1 reads KGHSH; CDR2 reads LQKENI. Here the CDR3 reads CASSQGQKETQYF. The CDR3 nucleotides read TGTGCCAGCTCCCAGGGACAGAAAGAGACCCAGTACTTC.

Concerning this clone: The same CDR3 can be traced to other DNA sequences in this sample. The chain combines TRBV27 with TRBJ2-5; possible D gene TRBD1, 5 bases. V was pared by 2 bases and J by 2 bases, with 6 bases between. The germline V gene encodes CDR1 MNHEY and CDR2 SMNVEV (reference sequence). The CDR3 is 13 amino acids. Here the CDR3 reads CASSLRGQETQYF. The CDR3 DNA is TGTGCCAGCAGTTTAAGGGGTCAAGAGACCCAGTACTTC.

Details on this clone: The sample has other DNA sequences that encode this CDR3 too. The V gene is TRBV15, the J gene TRBJ1-6; D is unclear. The V end lost 0 bases, the J end lost 7 bases, and 7 bases lay between the germline ends. Per germline, CDR1 LNHNV and CDR2 YYDKDF (reference sequence). This CDR3 spans 14 amino acids. The CDR3 nucleotides read TGTGCCACCAGCAGAGATCCGGGAAATTCACCCCTCCACTTT. Translation gives CATSRDPGNSPLHF.

Only a few counts were recorded for this clone. This chain uses TRBV13 with TRBJ2-7; a weak D match, TRBD1 (6 bases). Germline V CDR1 and CDR2: PRHDT, FYEKMQ (reference sequence). This CDR3 is built from 15 residues. V lost 5 bases to trimming and J lost 7 bases, with 21 bases between them. CDR3 in amino acids: CASSPRQADHGEQYF. Written as DNA, the CDR3 is TGTGCCAGCAGCCCGCGACAGGCCGACCATGGAGAGCAGTACTTC.

For the CDR3, the DNA is TGTGCCAGCAGCGGACTAGCGCCCTACTCCTACGAGCAGTACTTC. Its protein is CASSGLAPYSYEQYF. This chain uses TRBV7-9 with TRBJ2-7, with 9 bases aligning to TRBD2. The CDR3 loop spans 15 amino acids. CDR1 SEHNR and CDR2 FQNEAQ come from the germline V gene (reference sequence). The J segment lost 0 bases and the V segment lost 5 bases, leaving 5 bases of the junction unmatched.

Written as DNA, the CDR3 is TGTGCCAGCAGCTTGTTCCAGGGGAACTATGGCTACACCTTC. Protein sequence: CASSLFQGNYGYTF. The genes are TRBV5-6 and TRBJ1-2, with a tentative D call TRBD1 (6 bases). The germline CDR1 and CDR2 sequences are SGHDT and YYEEEE. The CDR3 has 14 residues. Trimming removed 1 base at V and 2 bases at J, with 9 bases between.

This rearrangement joins TRBV24-1 to TRBJ2-1; TRBD2 agrees at 13 bases. The CDR3 runs 16 residues. The V and J ends lost 4 bases and 4 bases, in that order; junction bases with no gene match: 3. Germline values: CDR1 KGHDR, CDR2 SFDVKD. The CDR3 nucleotides are TGTGCCACCAGTGACACGGGACTAGCGGGGTACAATGAGCAGTTCTTC. Translated, it gives CATSDTGLAGYNEQFF.

The rearrangement uses TRBV14 and TRBJ2-3; D possibly corresponds to TRBD2 (6 bases). The CDR3 is 16 residues long. Germline lookup yields CDR1 SGHDN and CDR2 FVKESK. V was clipped by 4 bases and J by 0 bases, with 14 bases between them. The CDR3 loop is CASSLGLHSSTDTQYF. The DNA of the CDR3 is TGTGCCAGCAGCCTGGGACTGCATTCTAGCACAGATACGCAGTATTTT.

The chain couples TRBV10-3 to TRBJ2-7; 8 bases are a match to TRBD2. This CDR3 region has 17 residues. In germline, CDR1 is ENHRY, CDR2 SYGVKD. Trimming at V came to 3 bases and at J to 5 bases, leaving 15 bases not matched to a gene. Written as DNA, the CDR3 is TGTGCCATCAGTGAACCAACGACGACTAGCGAGGTCGACGAGCAGTACTTC. It specifies CAISEPTTTSEVDEQYF.

The count of this clone is one. Other DNA sequences in this specimen translate into the identical CDR3. The genes are TRBV19 and TRBJ1-2, with 7 bases identical to TRBD1. The CDR3 runs to 14 residues. Germline V gene data show CDR1 as LNHDA and CDR2 as SQIVND (reference sequence). Trimming at V came to 1 base and at J to 3 bases, leaving 2 bases not matched to a gene. CDR3 loop: CASSIGTGDYGYTF. CDR3 coding DNA: TGTGCCAGTAGTATAGGGACAGGCGACTATGGCTACACCTTC.

The chain combines TRBV6-2 or TRBV6-3 with TRBJ1-2; D is perhaps TRBD1 (6 bases). CDR3 length: 13 amino acids. Germline V gives CDR1 MNHEY, CDR2 SVGEGT. Trimming left V 5 bases short and J 7 bases short, with 14 bases between. The CDR3 sequence: CASSPRGRGGYTF. Here the CDR3 DNA reads TGTGCCAGCAGTCCCAGGGGCAGGGGTGGCTACACCTTC.

This chain uses TRBV6-1 with TRBJ1-1, with D tentatively TRBD1 (6 bases). Trimming shortened V by 3 bases and J by 14 bases, and 13 bases separated the two germline ends. The CDR3 loop spans 11 amino acids. Per the germline V gene, CDR1 is MNHNS and CDR2 is SASEGT. Here the CDR3 reads CASSERQDSFF. CDR3 in DNA: TGTGCCAGCAGTGAGCGACAGGATTCCTTCTTT.

This chain uses TRBV5-4 with TRBJ2-1; D unclear. The CDR3 contains 13 residues. The germline V gene has CDR1 SGHNT and CDR2 YYREEE (reference sequence). The V end was cut by 6 bases, the J end by 3 bases, with 10 bases between. The CDR3 is CASNRYGYNEQFF. The CDR3 DNA reads as TGTGCCAGCAACAGATATGGCTACAATGAGCAGTTCTTC.

The V and J genes are TRBV30 and TRBJ2-3, with TRBD2 matching over 8 bases. Trimming removed 0 bases from V and 1 base from J; junction bases left unmatched: 9. Germline loops: CDR1 GTSNPN, CDR2 SVGIG (reference sequence). There are 17 residues in the CDR3. CDR3 sequence (DNA): TGTGCCTGGAGTGTGTTAGCGGGACCCGGGGGCACAGATACGCAGTATTTT. Residues: CAWSVLAGPGGTDTQYF.

The V call is TRBV19, the J call TRBJ2-4; D remains unclear. Germline CDR1 is LNHDA and CDR2 is SQIVND (reference sequence). V was shortened by 5 bases and J by 0 bases, with 11 bases between the two germline ends. The CDR3 covers 15 residues. The CDR3 DNA is TGTGCCAGTAGTCCCGGGTCAGCAGCCAAAAACATTCAGTACTTC. Translating gives CASSPGSAAKNIQYF.

Remarks on this clone: Mismatch with germline at one junction end may stem from a read error. In DNA, the CDR3 is TGTGCCAGCAGCACTTTAGCGGGAGGTGGCTACAATGAACAGTTCTTC. This sequence encodes CASSTLAGGGYNEQFF. The chain recombines TRBV5-5 with TRBJ2-1; TRBD2 agrees at 10 bases. This CDR3 region has 16 residues. Per the germline V gene, CDR1 is SGHKS and CDR2 is YYEKEE (reference sequence).

The CDR3 nucleotides are TGCGCCAGCAGCCAGACTCACACTAGCGGGAGGTCTGGGGGGGAGCTGTTTTTT. Its protein is CASSQTHTSGRSGGELFF. The rearrangement links TRBV4-3 to TRBJ2-2, with 12 positions matching TRBD2. Trimming at V came to 3 bases and at J to 8 bases, leaving 13 bases not matched to a gene. Germline assignment: CDR1 LGHNA and CDR2 YSLEER. CDR3 length equals 18 residues.

The rearrangement uses TRBV30 and TRBJ1-6; D gene unclear. The CDR3 loop spans 14 amino acids. V lost 0 bases and J 6 bases, leaving 9 bases between the germline ends. The germline V gene has CDR1 GTSNPN and CDR2 SVGIG (reference sequence). CDR3 residues: CAWSVSNSNSPLHF. The CDR3 DNA reads TGTGCCTGGAGTGTATCTAATAGTAATTCACCCCTCCACTTT.